This entry describes one T cell receptor (beta chain). The data originate from a study of blood T cell repertoires in COVID-19. Study summary: COVID-19 samples from acute and convalescent phases originated in the United States, Italy and Spain. PBMCs, B-cell-depleted T cells, or T cells provided the cDNA or gDNA that made up the material.

The CDR3 is made up of 13 amino acids. Germline lookup yields CDR1 LNHDA and CDR2 SQIVND (reference sequence). V dropped 7 bases and J dropped 4; count of bases not matched to a gene: 6. The protocol was immunoSEQ multiplex PCR, while the TCRdb copy is restricted to in-frame clones and leaves out a portion. The profile shows about 200,000 clones, around 83% of them singletons. This clonotype was sampled from a human donor in a cohort sampled during active COVID-19. This chain joins TRBV19 and TRBJ1-2; 7 bases are shared with TRBD1. The sequenced sample was peripheral blood. The CDR3 reads CASTPTGSYGYTF. CDR3 DNA: TGTGCCAGTACCCCGACAGGGAGCTATGGCTACACCTTC.